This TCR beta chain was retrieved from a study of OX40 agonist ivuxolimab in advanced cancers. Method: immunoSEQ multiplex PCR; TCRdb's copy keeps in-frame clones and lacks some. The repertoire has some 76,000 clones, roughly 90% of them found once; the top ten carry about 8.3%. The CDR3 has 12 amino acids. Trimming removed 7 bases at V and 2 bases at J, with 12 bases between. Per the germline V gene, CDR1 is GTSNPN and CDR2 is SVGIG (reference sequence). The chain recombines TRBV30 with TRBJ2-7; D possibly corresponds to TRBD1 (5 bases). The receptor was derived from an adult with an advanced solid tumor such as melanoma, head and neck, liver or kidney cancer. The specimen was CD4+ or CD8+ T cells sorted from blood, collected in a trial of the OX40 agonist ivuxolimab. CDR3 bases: TGTGCCTCGGCTGGGGCACCCTACGAGCAGTACTTC. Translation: CASAGAPYEQYF.